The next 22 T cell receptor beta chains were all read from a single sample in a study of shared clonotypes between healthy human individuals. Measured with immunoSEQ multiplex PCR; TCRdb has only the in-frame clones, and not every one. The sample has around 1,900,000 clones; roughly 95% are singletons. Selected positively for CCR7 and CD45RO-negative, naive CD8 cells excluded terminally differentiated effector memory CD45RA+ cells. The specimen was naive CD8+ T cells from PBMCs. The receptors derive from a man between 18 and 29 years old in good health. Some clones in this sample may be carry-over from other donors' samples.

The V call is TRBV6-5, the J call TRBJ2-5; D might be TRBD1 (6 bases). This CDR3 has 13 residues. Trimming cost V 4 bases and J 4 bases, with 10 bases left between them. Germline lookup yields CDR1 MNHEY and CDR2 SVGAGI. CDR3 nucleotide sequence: TGTGCCAGCAGTTCAGGACAGCGAGAGACCCAGTACTTC. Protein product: CASSSGQRETQYF.

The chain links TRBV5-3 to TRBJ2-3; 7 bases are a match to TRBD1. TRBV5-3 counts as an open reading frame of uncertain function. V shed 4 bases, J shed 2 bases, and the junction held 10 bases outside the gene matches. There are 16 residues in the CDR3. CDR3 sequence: CARSVGTDYSTDTQYF. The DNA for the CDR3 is TGTGCCAGAAGCGTCGGGACAGACTATTCCACAGATACGCAGTATTTT.

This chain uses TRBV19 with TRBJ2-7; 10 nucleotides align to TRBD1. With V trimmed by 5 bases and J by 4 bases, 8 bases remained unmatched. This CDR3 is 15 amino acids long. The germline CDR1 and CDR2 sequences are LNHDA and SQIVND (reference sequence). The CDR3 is CASSPSPGQGYEQYF. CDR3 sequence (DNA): TGTGCCAGTAGTCCATCACCGGGACAGGGGTACGAGCAGTACTTC.

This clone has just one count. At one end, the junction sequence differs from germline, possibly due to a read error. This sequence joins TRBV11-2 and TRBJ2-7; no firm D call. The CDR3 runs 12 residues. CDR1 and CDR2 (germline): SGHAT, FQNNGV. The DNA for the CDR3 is TGTGCCAGCAGCTCCGACTCCTCCGAGCAGTACTTC. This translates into CASSSDSSEQYF.

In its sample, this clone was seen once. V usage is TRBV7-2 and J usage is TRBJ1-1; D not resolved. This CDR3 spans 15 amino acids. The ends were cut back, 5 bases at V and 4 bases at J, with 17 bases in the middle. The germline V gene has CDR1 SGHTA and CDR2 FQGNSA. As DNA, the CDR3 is TGTGCCAGCAGCGACCCCCAAGGACGGTTCACTGAAGCTTTCTTT. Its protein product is CASSDPQGRFTEAFF.

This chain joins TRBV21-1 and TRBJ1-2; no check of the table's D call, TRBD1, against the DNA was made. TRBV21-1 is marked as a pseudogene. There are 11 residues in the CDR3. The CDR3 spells CASRDTYGYTF. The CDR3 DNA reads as TGTGCCAGCAGGGACACCTATGGCTACACCTTC.

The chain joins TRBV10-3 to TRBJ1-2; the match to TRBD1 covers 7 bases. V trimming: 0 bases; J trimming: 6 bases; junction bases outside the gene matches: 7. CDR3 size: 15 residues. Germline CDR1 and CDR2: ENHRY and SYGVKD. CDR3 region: CAISESVQGQHGYTF. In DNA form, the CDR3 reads TGTGCCATCAGTGAGTCGGTACAGGGGCAACATGGCTACACCTTC.

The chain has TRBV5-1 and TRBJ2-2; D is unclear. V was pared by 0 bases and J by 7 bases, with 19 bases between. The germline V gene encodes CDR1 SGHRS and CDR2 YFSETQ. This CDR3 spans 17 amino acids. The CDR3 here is CASSLAFRTLVGGELFF. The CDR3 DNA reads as TGCGCCAGCAGCTTGGCCTTCAGGACCTTAGTGGGCGGGGAGCTGTTTTTT.

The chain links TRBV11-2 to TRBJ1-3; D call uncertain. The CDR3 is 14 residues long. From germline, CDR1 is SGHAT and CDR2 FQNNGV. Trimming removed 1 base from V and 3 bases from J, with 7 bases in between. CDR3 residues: CASSLVGYGNTIYF. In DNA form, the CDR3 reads TGTGCCAGCAGCTTAGTGGGGTATGGAAACACCATATATTTT.

This CDR3 is CASSLALAGGIDTQYF. CDR3 coding DNA: TGTGCCAGCAGCTTAGCGTTAGCGGGAGGGATAGATACGCAGTATTTT. The V call is TRBV7-8, the J call TRBJ2-3; 11 nucleotides match TRBD2. This CDR3 is built from 16 residues. V shed 0 bases, J shed 5 bases, and the junction held 4 bases outside the gene matches. Per the germline V gene, CDR1 is SGHVS and CDR2 is FQNEAQ.

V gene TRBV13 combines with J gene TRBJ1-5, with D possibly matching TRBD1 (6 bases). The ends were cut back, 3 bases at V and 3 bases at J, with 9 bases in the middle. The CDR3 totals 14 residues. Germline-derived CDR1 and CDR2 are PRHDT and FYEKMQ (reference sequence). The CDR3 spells CASSLRGLNQPQHF. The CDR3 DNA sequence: TGTGCCAGCAGCTTGCGGGGGCTCAATCAGCCCCAGCATTTT.

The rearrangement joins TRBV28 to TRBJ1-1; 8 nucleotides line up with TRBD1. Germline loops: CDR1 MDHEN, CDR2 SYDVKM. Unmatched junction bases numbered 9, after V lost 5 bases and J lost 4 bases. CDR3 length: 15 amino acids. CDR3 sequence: CASSETRGPSTEAFF. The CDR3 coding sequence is TGTGCCAGCAGTGAAACCAGGGGGCCGAGCACTGAAGCTTTCTTT.

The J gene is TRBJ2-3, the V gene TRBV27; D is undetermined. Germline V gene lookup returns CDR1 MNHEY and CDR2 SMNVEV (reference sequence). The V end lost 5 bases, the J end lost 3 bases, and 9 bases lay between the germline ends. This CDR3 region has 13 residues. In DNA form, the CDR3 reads TGTGCCAGCAGTCCGCCTTTTACAGATACGCAGTATTTT. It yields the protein CASSPPFTDTQYF.

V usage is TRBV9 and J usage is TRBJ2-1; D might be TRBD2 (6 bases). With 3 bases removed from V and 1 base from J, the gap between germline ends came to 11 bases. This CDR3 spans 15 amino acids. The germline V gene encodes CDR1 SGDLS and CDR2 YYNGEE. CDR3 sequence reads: CASSGGAPSYNEQFF. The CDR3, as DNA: TGTGCCAGCAGCGGCGGGGCACCATCCTACAATGAGCAGTTCTTC.

The CDR3 bases are TGTGCCAGTAGTTTGACTAGCGGGAGCCCGGAGCAGTACTTC. Translation: CASSLTSGSPEQYF. V usage is TRBV19 and J usage is TRBJ2-7; 12 bases match TRBD2. The V segment lost 5 bases and the J segment 7 bases; nucleotides outside the gene matches: 6. This CDR3 region has 14 residues. Germline assignment: CDR1 LNHDA and CDR2 SQIVND (reference sequence).

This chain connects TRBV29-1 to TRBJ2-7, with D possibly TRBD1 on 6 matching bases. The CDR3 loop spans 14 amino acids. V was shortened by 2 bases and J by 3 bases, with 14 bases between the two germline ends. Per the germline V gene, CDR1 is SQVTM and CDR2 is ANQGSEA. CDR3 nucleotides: TGCAGCGTTGAATACCCACAGGGAAACTACGAGCAGTACTTC. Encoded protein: CSVEYPQGNYEQYF.

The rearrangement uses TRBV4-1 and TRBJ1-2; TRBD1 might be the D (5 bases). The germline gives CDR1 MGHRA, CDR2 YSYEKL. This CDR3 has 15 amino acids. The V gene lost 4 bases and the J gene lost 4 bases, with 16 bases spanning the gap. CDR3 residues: CASSPEVGEAYGYTF. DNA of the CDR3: TGCGCCAGCAGCCCCGAAGTGGGGGAAGCCTATGGCTACACCTTC.

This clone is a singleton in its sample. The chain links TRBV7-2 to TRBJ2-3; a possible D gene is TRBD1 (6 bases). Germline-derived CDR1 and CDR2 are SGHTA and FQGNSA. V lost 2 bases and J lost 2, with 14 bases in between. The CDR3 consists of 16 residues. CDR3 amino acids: CASSLRGGDYTDTQYF. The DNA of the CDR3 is TGTGCCAGCAGCTTAAGAGGGGGAGATTACACAGATACGCAGTATTTT.

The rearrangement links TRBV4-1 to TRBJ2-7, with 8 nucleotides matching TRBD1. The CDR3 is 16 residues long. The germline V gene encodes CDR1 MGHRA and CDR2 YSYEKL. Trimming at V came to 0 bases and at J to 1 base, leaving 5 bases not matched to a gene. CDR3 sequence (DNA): TGCGCCAGCAGCCAAGATGAACAGGGGGAATCCTACGAGCAGTACTTC. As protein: CASSQDEQGESYEQYF.

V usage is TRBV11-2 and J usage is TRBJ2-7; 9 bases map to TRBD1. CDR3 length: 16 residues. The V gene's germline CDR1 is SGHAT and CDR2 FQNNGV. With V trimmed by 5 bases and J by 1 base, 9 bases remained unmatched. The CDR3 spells CASSARWDRASYEQYF. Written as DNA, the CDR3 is TGTGCCAGCAGCGCCCGGTGGGACAGGGCATCCTACGAGCAGTACTTC.

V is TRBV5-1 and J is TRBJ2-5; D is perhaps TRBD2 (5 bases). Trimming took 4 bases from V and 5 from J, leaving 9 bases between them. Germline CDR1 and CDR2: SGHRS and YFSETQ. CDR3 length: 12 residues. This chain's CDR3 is CASSRSGETQYF. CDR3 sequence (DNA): TGCGCCAGCAGCCGGTCGGGGGAGACCCAGTACTTC.

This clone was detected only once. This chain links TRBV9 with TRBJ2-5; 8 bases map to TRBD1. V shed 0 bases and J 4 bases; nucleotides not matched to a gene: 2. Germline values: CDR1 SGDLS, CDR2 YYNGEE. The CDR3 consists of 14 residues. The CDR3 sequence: CASSVGQGSETQYF. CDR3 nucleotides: TGTGCCAGCAGCGTAGGACAGGGGTCAGAGACCCAGTACTTC.